This TCR beta chain was found in a study of patients and donors after allogeneic stem cell transplantation. Germline lookup yields CDR1 MNHEY and CDR2 SVGAGI. With V trimmed by 0 bases and J by 4 bases, 5 bases remained unmatched. CDR3 size: 16 residues. TCRdb independently ran MiXCR on the RT-PCR reads; one entry per CDR3 protein. The sample has 30,000 or so distinct CDR3 sequences; approximately 6.3% are singletons. In its sample, this clonotype was seen a few times. The clonotype originates from a human donor who was either an allogeneic HSCT recipient or a stem cell or donor lymphocyte infusion donor (not recorded which). It is not recorded whose cells these are; they may come from a transplant donor. The sequencing input was blood, either unsorted or a sorted T cell fraction (not recorded which). The rearrangement links TRBV6-5 to TRBJ2-1, with 8 bases aligning to TRBD2. The CDR3 sequence: CASSYSGGRSYNEQFF. DNA of the CDR3: TGTGCCAGCAGTTACTCGGGCGGGAGGTCTTACAATGAGCAGTTCTTC.